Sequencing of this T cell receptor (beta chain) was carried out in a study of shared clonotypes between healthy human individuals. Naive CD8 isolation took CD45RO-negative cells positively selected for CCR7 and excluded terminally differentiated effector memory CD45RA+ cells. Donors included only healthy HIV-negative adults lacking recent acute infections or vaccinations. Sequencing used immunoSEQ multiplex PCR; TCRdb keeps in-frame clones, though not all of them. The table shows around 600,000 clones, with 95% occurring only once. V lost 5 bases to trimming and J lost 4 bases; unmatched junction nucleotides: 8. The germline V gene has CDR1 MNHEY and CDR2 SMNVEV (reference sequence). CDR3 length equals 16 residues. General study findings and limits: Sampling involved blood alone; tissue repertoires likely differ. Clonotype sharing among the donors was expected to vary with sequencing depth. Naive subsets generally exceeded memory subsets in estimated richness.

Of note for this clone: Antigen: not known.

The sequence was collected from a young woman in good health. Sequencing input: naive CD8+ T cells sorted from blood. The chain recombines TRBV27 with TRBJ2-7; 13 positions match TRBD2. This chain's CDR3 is CASSPLAGGPQYEQYF. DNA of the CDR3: TGTGCCAGCAGTCCACTAGCGGGAGGGCCTCAATACGAGCAGTACTTC.